This entry is about one TCR beta chain. The V gene lost 4 bases and the J gene lost 6 bases, with 10 bases spanning the gap. The CDR3 runs to 13 residues. CDR1 WNHNN and CDR2 SYGVQD come from the germline V gene (reference sequence). The sample is drawn from a study of early T cells in non-severe SARS-CoV-2 infection. MiXCR, applied by TCRdb to the 5' RACE reads, yields one record per CDR3 protein. The repertoire consists of fewer than 85,000 distinct CDR3 sequences, with approximately 13% occurring once and the leading ten covering nearly 6%. The sequence came from an adult who was a healthcare worker with PCR-confirmed SARS-CoV-2 infection or an uninfected control (not recorded which). Sequencing used whole blood. The chain employs TRBV10-1 and TRBJ2-1; D possibly corresponds to TRBD1 (5 bases). The CDR3 nucleotides read TGCGCCAGCAGTGCCGCAGGGTTCAATGAGCAGTTCTTC. As protein: CASSAAGFNEQFF.